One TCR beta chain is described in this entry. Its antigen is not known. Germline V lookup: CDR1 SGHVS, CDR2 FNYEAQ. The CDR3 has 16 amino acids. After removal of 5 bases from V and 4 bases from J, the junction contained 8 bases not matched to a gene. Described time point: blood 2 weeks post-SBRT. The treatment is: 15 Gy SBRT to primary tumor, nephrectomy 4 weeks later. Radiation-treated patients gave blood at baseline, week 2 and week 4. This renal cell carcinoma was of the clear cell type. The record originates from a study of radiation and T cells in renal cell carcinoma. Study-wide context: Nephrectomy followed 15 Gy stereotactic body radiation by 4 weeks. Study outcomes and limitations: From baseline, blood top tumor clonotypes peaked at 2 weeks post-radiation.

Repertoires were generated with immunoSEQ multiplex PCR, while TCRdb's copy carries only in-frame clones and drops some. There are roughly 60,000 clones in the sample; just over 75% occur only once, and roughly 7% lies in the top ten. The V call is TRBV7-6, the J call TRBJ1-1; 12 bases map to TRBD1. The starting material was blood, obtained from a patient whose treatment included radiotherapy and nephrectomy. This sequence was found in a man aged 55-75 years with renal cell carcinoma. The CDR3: CASSPGTGGFSTEAFF. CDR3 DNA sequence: TGTGCCAGCAGCCCCGGGACAGGGGGCTTTAGCACTGAAGCTTTCTTT.